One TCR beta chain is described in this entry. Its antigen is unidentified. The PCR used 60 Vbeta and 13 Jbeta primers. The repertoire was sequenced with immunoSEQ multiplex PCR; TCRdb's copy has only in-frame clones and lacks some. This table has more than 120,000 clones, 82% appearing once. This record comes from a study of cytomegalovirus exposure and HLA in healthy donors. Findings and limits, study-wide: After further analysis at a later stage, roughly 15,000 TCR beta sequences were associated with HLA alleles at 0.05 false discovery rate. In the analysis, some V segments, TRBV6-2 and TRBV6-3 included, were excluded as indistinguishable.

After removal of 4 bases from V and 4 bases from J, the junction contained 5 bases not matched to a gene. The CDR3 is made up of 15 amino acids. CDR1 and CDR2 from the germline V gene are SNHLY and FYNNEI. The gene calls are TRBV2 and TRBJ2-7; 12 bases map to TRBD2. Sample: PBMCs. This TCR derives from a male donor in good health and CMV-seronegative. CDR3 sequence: CASSAVGLAGYEQYF. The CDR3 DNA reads TGTGCCAGCAGTGCAGTGGGACTAGCGGGTTACGAGCAGTACTTC.